The 27 T cell receptor beta chains listed next were all sequenced from one sample in a study of blood T cells in healthy people across ages. Alongside a J-beta primer mix, a sample-barcoded 5' primer served in a second PCR lasting about 7 to 12 cycles. Each CDR3 protein is one row after TCRdb ran MiXCR on the 5' RACE reads. The table shows about 1 million distinct CDR3 sequences, with approximately 25% occurring only once. This same sample was also part of a study on T cells of mothers and their children.

Sequenced input: blood. The receptors derive from a girl aged 2-15 years in good health.

This chain joins TRBV29-1 and TRBJ2-5, with 8 bases matching TRBD1. V lost 2 bases, J lost 7 bases, and 6 bases stayed unmatched. CDR3 length equals 13 residues. Per the germline V gene, CDR1 is SQVTM and CDR2 is ANQGSEA. Written as DNA, the CDR3 is TGCAGCGTTGAACTGACAGGGGATGGGACCCAGTACTTC. Its translation: CSVELTGDGTQYF. The full variable domain, its missing parts supplied by reference TRBV29-1 and TRBJ2-5, is SAVISQKPSRDICQRGTSLTIQCQVDSQVTMMFWYRQQPGQSLTLIATANQGSEATYESGFVIDKFPISRPNLTFSTLTVSNMSPEDSSIYLCSVELTGDGTQYFGPGTRLLVL.

The V and J genes are TRBV6-6 and TRBJ1-1; tentative D call: TRBD1 (6 bases). The CDR3 runs 13 residues. Trimming cost V 2 bases and J 8 bases, with 12 bases left between them. Per the germline V gene, CDR1 is MNHNY and CDR2 is SVGAGI (reference sequence). For the CDR3, the DNA is TGTGCCAGCAGTTACCCCAGGGGACTCGAAGCTTTCTTT. Amino acid sequence: CASSYPRGLEAFF.

This clonotype occurred a few times. The chain couples TRBV11-2 to TRBJ2-5; D ambiguous. Matching the DNA end better, TRBJ2-1 makes the J call doubtful. Germline values: CDR1 SGHAT, CDR2 FQNNGV. The CDR3 spans 14 residues. CDR3 bases: TGTGCCAGCAGCACGCAGGTACATGAGAATGAGCAGTTCTTC. Translated, it gives CASSTQVHENEQFF.

In this sample, this clonotype turned up a few times. J is TRBJ2-7 and V is TRBV7-2, with no clear D. V was trimmed by 2 bases and J by 6 bases, leaving 5 bases between them. Germline V gene lookup returns CDR1 SGHTA and CDR2 FQGNSA. This CDR3 is built from 11 residues. CDR3 region: CASSLNLEQYF. CDR3 coding DNA: TGTGCCAGCAGCTTAAATCTCGAGCAGTACTTC.

This chain joins TRBV12-3 or TRBV12-4 and TRBJ1-4; possible D gene TRBD1, 5 bases. The V and J ends lost 3 bases and 10 bases respectively, with 9 bases between them. The CDR3 sequence is 12 residues long. CDR3 DNA sequence: TGTGCCAGCAGTTTGGGGGGAGCAAAACTGTTTTTT. It yields the protein CASSLGGAKLFF.

The CDR3 DNA reads as TGTGCCAGCAGTTACGGACAAGGGTATTCGGACTACACCTTC. Translation gives CASSYGQGYSDYTF. The genes are TRBV6-6 and TRBJ1-2; D perhaps matches TRBD1 (5 bases). Germline V CDR1 and CDR2: MNHNY, SVGAGI (reference sequence). CDR3 length equals 14 residues. Trimming stripped 2 bases from V and 10 bases from J, with 17 bases between.

This clonotype was recorded at least ten times. This chain joins TRBV25-1 and TRBJ2-3, with 11 bases aligning to TRBD1. This CDR3 has 14 amino acids. CDR1 and CDR2 from the germline V gene are MGHDK and SYGVNS. V trimming: 2 bases; J trimming: 13 bases; junction bases outside the gene matches: 8. The CDR3: CASSESKGTGGEYF. The CDR3 nucleotides are TGTGCCAGCAGTGAAAGTAAAGGGACAGGGGGGGAGTATTTT.

The V and J genes are TRBV3-1 and TRBJ1-1; no clear D. Trimming took 1 base from V and 0 from J, leaving 9 bases between them. Germline CDR1 reads LGHDT; CDR2 reads YNNKEL (reference sequence). The CDR3 length is 15 residues. The CDR3 is CASSQVWNMNTEAFF. The CDR3 bases are TGTGCCAGCAGCCAAGTGTGGAACATGAACACTGAAGCTTTCTTT.

The rearrangement links TRBV20-1 to TRBJ2-5; a possible D gene is TRBD1 (6 bases). The CDR3 sequence is 15 residues long. Germline CDR1 is DFQATT and CDR2 is SNEGSKA (reference sequence). V was shortened by 0 bases and J by 3 bases, with 14 bases between the two germline ends. The CDR3 protein is CSARDLVGGKETQYF. CDR3 nucleotide sequence: TGCAGTGCTAGAGATCTGGTAGGGGGAAAAGAGACCCAGTACTTC.

V usage is TRBV7-9 and J usage is TRBJ2-3; no definite D call. V lost 6 bases to trimming and J lost 2 bases, with 9 bases between them. This CDR3 spans 13 amino acids. CDR1 and CDR2 from the germline V gene are SEHNR and FQNEAQ (reference sequence). The CDR3 sequence: CASRPTATDTQYF. CDR3 sequence (DNA): TGTGCCAGCAGGCCCACGGCCACAGATACGCAGTATTTT.

The chain carries TRBV6-6 and TRBJ1-2; weak D call: TRBD1 (5 bases). The length of the CDR3 is 16 residues. Trimming pared 0 bases from V and 6 bases from J, leaving 17 bases between. From germline, CDR1 is MNHNY and CDR2 SVGAGI (reference sequence). The CDR3 DNA reads as TGTGCCAGCAGTTACTCTAACGGCCAGGGCTCGGATGGCTACACCTTC. Protein: CASSYSNGQGSDGYTF.

This clonotype showed up just a few times. The chain recombines TRBV29-1 with TRBJ1-1; the D gene is possibly TRBD1 (6 bases). V dropped 7 bases and J dropped 6 bases, with 18 bases sitting between them. The germline CDR1 and CDR2 sequences are SQVTM and ANQGSEA. The CDR3 spans 13 residues. CDR3 nucleotides: TGCAGCGCAGGAGCAGGGGCGCTGTCTGAAGCTTTCTTT. It encodes CSAGAGALSEAFF.

The V and J genes are TRBV27 and TRBJ1-2, with D perhaps matching TRBD1 (6 bases). The CDR3 sequence is 15 residues long. The V gene's germline CDR1 is MNHEY and CDR2 SMNVEV (reference sequence). V was cut by 3 bases and J by 6 bases, with 17 bases left in between. CDR3: CASSLGQGTLDGYTF. The CDR3 DNA sequence: TGTGCCAGCAGTTTGGGCCAGGGGACCCTTGATGGCTACACCTTC.

This clonotype was recorded a few times. The chain employs TRBV25-1 and TRBJ2-5; D is ambiguous. Germline V gene data show CDR1 as MGHDK and CDR2 as SYGVNS. This CDR3 is 15 amino acids long. V was shortened by 7 bases and J by 0 bases, with 15 bases between the two germline ends. This CDR3 reads CASTPKTRHQETQYF. Here the CDR3 DNA reads TGTGCCAGCACCCCAAAGACCAGGCACCAAGAGACCCAGTACTTC.

There are a few counts of this clonotype. The V gene is TRBV2, the J gene TRBJ1-1; a weak D match, TRBD1 (5 bases). This CDR3 region has 13 residues. Trimming left V 6 bases short and J 2 bases short, with 10 bases between. The germline V gene has CDR1 SNHLY and CDR2 FYNNEI. CDR3 amino acids: CASRGVANTEAFF. Here the CDR3 DNA reads TGTGCCAGCAGAGGGGTGGCAAACACTGAAGCTTTCTTT.

The chain uses TRBV19 and TRBJ2-7; tentatively, D is TRBD1 (5 bases). Between the trimmed V and J ends, which lost 9 bases and 3 bases, there was a span of 15 bases. CDR3 length: 13 residues. Germline V gene sequence: CDR1 LNHDA, CDR2 SQIVND (reference sequence). The CDR3 region is CASRPLDSYEQYF. DNA for the CDR3: TGTGCCAGCAGGCCCCTTGACAGCTACGAGCAGTACTTC.

Of note for this clonotype: At one end, the junction sequence differs from germline, possibly due to a read error. The chain carries TRBV5-1 and TRBJ2-2; the match to TRBD1 covers 8 bases. The CDR3 runs 17 residues. Germline V gene data show CDR1 as SGHRS and CDR2 as YFSETQ. The CDR3 loop is CASSFSRTGKNTGELSF. CDR3 DNA: TGCGCCAGCAGCTTTTCCCGGACAGGGAAGAACACCGGGGAGCTGTCTTTT.

This clonotype was counted a few times. The genes are TRBV10-3 and TRBJ1-3; D is uncertain. The CDR3 contains 13 residues. Trimming cost V 4 bases and J 8 bases, with 12 bases left between them. Germline V gene sequence: CDR1 ENHRY, CDR2 SYGVKD. The CDR3 nucleotides read TGTGCCATCAGTGGATCCCTCCAGGACACCATATATTTT. It specifies CAISGSLQDTIYF.

This clonotype was seen a few times. The gene calls are TRBV29-1 and TRBJ1-2; 9 nucleotides match TRBD1. V shed 5 bases and J 4 bases; nucleotides not matched to a gene: 5. Germline V gene data show CDR1 as SQVTM and CDR2 as ANQGSEA. This CDR3 has 13 amino acids. This chain's CDR3 is CSVPGQGGYGYTF. CDR3 in DNA: TGCAGCGTTCCGGGACAGGGAGGCTATGGCTACACCTTC.

The rearrangement joins TRBV19 to TRBJ1-1; the D is unclear. The germline V gene encodes CDR1 LNHDA and CDR2 SQIVND (reference sequence). Trimming removed 4 bases at V and 0 bases at J, with 6 bases between. This CDR3 region has 13 residues. The chain's CDR3 is CASSTYMNTEAFF. The CDR3 nucleotides read TGTGCCAGTAGTACTTACATGAACACTGAAGCTTTCTTT. The complete variable domain, with remaining parts taken from reference TRBV19 and TRBJ1-1, reads DGGITQSPKYLFRKEGQNVTLSCEQNLNHDAMYWYRQDPGQGLRLIYYSQIVNDFQKGDIAEGYSVSREKKESFPLTVTSAQKNPTAFYLCASSTYMNTEAFFGQGTRLTVV.

This rearrangement joins TRBV29-1 to TRBJ1-1; the D is unclear. The V gene's germline CDR1 is SQVTM and CDR2 ANQGSEA. The CDR3 extends over 14 amino acids. Deletions cut 5 bases from V and 0 bases from J, with 13 bases between. In nucleotides, the CDR3 is TGCAGCGTTCCGGATCTACCTATGAACACTGAAGCTTTCTTT. Amino acids: CSVPDLPMNTEAFF.

This clonotype was picked up a small number of times. The rearrangement uses TRBV7-6 and TRBJ2-2; unclear D gene. The CDR3 has 13 amino acids. The germline V and J ends were trimmed by 10 bases and 8 bases, with 17 bases remaining between them. CDR1 is SGHVS, CDR2 FNYEAQ, per germline. The CDR3: CATTPPLEGELFF. The CDR3 coding sequence is TGTGCCACCACGCCTCCCTTGGAAGGGGAGCTGTTTTTT.

This clonotype was found a few times. This chain joins TRBV28 and TRBJ2-1; D unclear. Germline V gene sequence: CDR1 MDHEN, CDR2 SYDVKM. The CDR3 runs 14 residues. The V gene lost 5 bases and the J gene lost 4 bases, with 12 bases spanning the gap. CDR3 coding DNA: TGTGCCAGCAGTCCGAAGGAGATTTACAATGAGCAGTTCTTC. Protein sequence: CASSPKEIYNEQFF.

A few counts support this clonotype. This sequence joins TRBV6-5 and TRBJ2-2; D gene ambiguous. Germline CDR1 reads MNHEY; CDR2 reads SVGAGI. CDR3 size: 14 residues. Trimming removed 4 bases at V and 2 bases at J, with 8 bases between. This chain's CDR3 is CASSSGINTGELFF. The CDR3 DNA reads TGTGCCAGCAGTTCTGGGATTAACACCGGGGAGCTGTTTTTT.

This clonotype was counted a few times. The rearrangement uses TRBV29-1 and TRBJ1-2; the match to TRBD1 covers 8 bases. Losses at the gene ends were 6 bases for V and 9 bases for J; bases not matched to a gene: 6. CDR1 is SQVTM and CDR2 is ANQGSEA in the germline V gene. The CDR3 consists of 11 residues. This CDR3 is CSVDDRGSYTF. DNA of the CDR3: TGCAGCGTCGATGACAGGGGAAGCTACACCTTC.

V usage is TRBV3-1 and J usage is TRBJ2-5, with 8 bases fitting TRBD2. This CDR3 contains 16 residues. The germline gives CDR1 LGHDT, CDR2 YNNKEL (reference sequence). V was pared by 5 bases and J by 2 bases, with 10 bases of the junction left unmatched. CDR3 amino acids: CASSKIAGTKQETQYF. CDR3 nucleotides: TGTGCCAGCAGCAAGATAGCGGGGACAAAACAAGAGACCCAGTACTTC.

This sequence joins TRBV7-9 and TRBJ2-5; D is unclear. Matching the DNA end better, TRBJ2-7 makes the J call doubtful. The CDR3 sequence is 14 residues long. Germline V lookup: CDR1 SEHNR, CDR2 FQNEAQ (reference sequence). CDR3 in DNA: TGTGCCAGCAGCTTGGGCCAGGAAAGGAACGAGCAGTACTTC. It specifies CASSLGQERNEQYF.